Following are 19 T cell receptor beta chains from one sample sequenced in a study of T cell responses to AZD1222 COVID-19 vaccine. TCRdb's table, derived via immunoSEQ multiplex PCR, lists solely in-frame clones and lacks some. Of 65,000 to 85,000 clones detected, about nine tenths appear once; the ten largest clones hold more than 8%. The source material was peripheral blood, sampled 28 days after the second dose of the MenACWY control vaccine. These receptors originate from an adult who received the MenACWY meningococcal vaccine as a control.

This chain uses TRBV9 with TRBJ1-3; D is ambiguous. Germline V gives CDR1 SGDLS, CDR2 YYNGEE. V was cut by 0 bases and J by 1 base, with 5 bases left in between. This CDR3 has 14 amino acids. Written as DNA, the CDR3 is TGTGCCAGCAGCGTAGCTACGTCTGGAAACACCATATATTTT. Translating gives CASSVATSGNTIYF.

The genes are TRBV4-2 and TRBJ1-1; no clear D gene. V shed 0 bases and J shed 1 base, with 9 bases lying between them. The CDR3 has 15 amino acids. CDR1 is LGHNA, CDR2 YNFKEQ, per germline. Written as DNA, the CDR3 is TGTGCCAGCAGCCAAGAGTATAGCGGGAACACTGAAGCTTTCTTT. Translation: CASSQEYSGNTEAFF.

The gene calls are TRBV4-3 and TRBJ2-7; 8 bases align to TRBD1. V dropped 3 bases and J dropped 5; count of bases not matched to a gene: 6. CDR3 length: 14 residues. The germline CDR1 and CDR2 sequences are LGHNA and YSLEER. The DNA for the CDR3 is TGCGCCAGCAGCCACGTGGACAGGGCAAACGAGCAGTACTTC. Protein product: CASSHVDRANEQYF.

The chain couples TRBV7-8 to TRBJ1-1; unclear D gene. CDR3 length: 14 residues. Germline V gene data show CDR1 as SGHVS and CDR2 as FQNEAQ. V lost 1 base to trimming and J lost 1 base, with 7 bases between them. CDR3: CASSLDYGNTEAFF. DNA for the CDR3: TGTGCCAGCAGCTTAGATTACGGGAACACTGAAGCTTTCTTT. Filled out from reference TRBV7-8 and TRBJ1-1, the complete variable domain reads GAGVSQSPRYKVAKRGQDVALRCDPISGHVSLFWYQQALGQGPEFLTYFQNEAQLDKSGLPSDRFFAERPEGSVSTLKIQRTQQEDSAVYLCASSLDYGNTEAFFGQGTRLTVV.

V gene TRBV4-1 combines with J gene TRBJ1-6; D remains unclear. With 0 bases removed from V and 0 bases from J, the gap between germline ends came to 12 bases. The CDR3 is 18 residues long. The germline V gene encodes CDR1 MGHRA and CDR2 YSYEKL. The CDR3 DNA follows: TGCGCCAGCAGCCAAGAAGGGCGGGGAAGCTCCTATAATTCACCCCTCCACTTT. Its protein product is CASSQEGRGSSYNSPLHF.

The chain uses TRBV25-1 and TRBJ2-7, with D possibly TRBD1 on 6 matching bases. The V and J ends lost 0 bases and 3 bases respectively, with 12 bases between them. Germline CDR1 reads MGHDK; CDR2 reads SYGVNS. The length of the CDR3 is 15 residues. The CDR3, as DNA: TGTGCCAGCAGTGAATATGGGACATCCAGCTACGAGCAGTACTTC. It yields the protein CASSEYGTSSYEQYF.

The V and J genes are TRBV4-1 and TRBJ1-2; tentative D call: TRBD1 (5 bases). The length of the CDR3 is 15 residues. V lost 0 bases to trimming and J lost 7 bases, with 15 bases between them. Germline V gives CDR1 MGHRA, CDR2 YSYEKL. CDR3: CASSQDWEGTAGYTF. The CDR3 region has the DNA TGCGCCAGCAGCCAAGATTGGGAAGGGACGGCTGGCTACACCTTC.

This clone came up a few times. The chain uses TRBV15 and TRBJ2-1, with TRBD1 identical over 7 bases. Germline CDR1 LNHNV, CDR2 YYDKDF (reference sequence). With V trimmed by 2 bases and J by 7 bases, 2 bases remained unmatched. This CDR3 region has 13 residues. The CDR3 DNA follows: TGTGCCACCAGCAGAACGACAGGGAATGAGCAGTTCTTC. Protein product: CATSRTTGNEQFF. Drawing the rest from reference TRBV15 and TRBJ2-1, the complete variable domain is DAMVIQNPRYQVTQFGKPVTLSCSQTLNHNVMYWYQQKSSQAPKLLFHYYDKDFNNEADTPDNFQSRRPNTSFCFLDIRSPGLGDTAMYLCATSRTTGNEQFFGPGTRLTVL.

The rearrangement joins TRBV19 to TRBJ2-7; perhaps TRBD2 as D (6 bases). Per germline, CDR1 LNHDA and CDR2 SQIVND (reference sequence). V shed 7 bases and J shed 0 bases, with 10 bases lying between them. This CDR3 has 13 residues. The CDR3 nucleotides are TGTGCCAGTAAGGCGGGGAACTCCTACGAGCAGTACTTC. Residues: CASKAGNSYEQYF.

In DNA form, the CDR3 reads TGTGCCAGCAGCAAGGATGCCTATGGCTACACCTTC. Its translation is CASSKDAYGYTF. The chain has TRBV11-2 and TRBJ1-2; D gene ambiguous. Trimming shortened V by 5 bases and J by 4 bases, and 8 bases separated the two germline ends. The CDR3 runs 12 residues. The germline CDR1 and CDR2 sequences are SGHAT and FQNNGV.

The chain uses TRBV5-5 and TRBJ1-1; no firm D call. Germline V lookup: CDR1 SGHKS, CDR2 YYEKEE (reference sequence). Trimming took 3 bases from V and 3 from J, leaving 15 bases between them. CDR3 length: 15 residues. The CDR3 DNA reads as TGTGCCAGCAGCTCCCTTCCCCCCCCGGACACTGAAGCTTTCTTT. The encoded protein is CASSSLPPPDTEAFF.

J is TRBJ2-1 and V is TRBV19, with D unresolved. The CDR3 length is 15 residues. Trimming left V 2 bases short and J 3 bases short, with 11 bases between. Germline V gene lookup returns CDR1 LNHDA and CDR2 SQIVND (reference sequence). Written as DNA, the CDR3 is TGTGCCAGTAGTATATCCAGGTTCGGCTACAATGAGCAGTTCTTC. Amino acid sequence: CASSISRFGYNEQFF.

This chain uses TRBV6-5 with TRBJ2-7; TRBD1 matches 10 bases. CDR3 length: 13 residues. V was clipped by 8 bases and J by 1 base; unmatched bases: 2. The germline V gene has CDR1 MNHEY and CDR2 SVGAGI. The CDR3 region has the DNA TGTGCCAGCCGGGACAGGGGTTCCTACGAGCAGTACTTC. Its translation is CASRDRGSYEQYF.

This chain joins TRBV6-5 and TRBJ1-2; no clear D. Trimming removed 8 bases at V and 0 bases at J, with 13 bases between. The CDR3 loop spans 14 amino acids. Per germline, CDR1 MNHEY and CDR2 SVGAGI. CDR3 nucleotides: TGTGCCAGCGGCAGGAGGGCACCTAACTATGGCTACACCTTC. This codes for CASGRRAPNYGYTF.

The rearrangement uses TRBV6-2 or TRBV6-3 and TRBJ2-1; D gene unclear. CDR1 MNHEY and CDR2 SVGEGT come from the germline V gene. V was clipped by 2 bases and J by 5 bases, with 10 bases between them. The CDR3 runs 14 residues. CDR3 DNA sequence: TGTGCCAGCAGTTACGTGGGGTTGAACAATGAGCAGTTCTTC. It specifies CASSYVGLNNEQFF.

The rearrangement uses TRBV4-2 and TRBJ2-7; TRBD2 agrees at 10 bases. V gave up 0 bases and J gave up 0 bases; unmatched junction bases: 2. Germline V gene lookup returns CDR1 LGHNA and CDR2 YNFKEQ. The CDR3 is made up of 16 amino acids. The CDR3 nucleotides are TGTGCCAGCAGCCAAGATCCTAGCGGGGGCTCCTACGAGCAGTACTTC. As protein: CASSQDPSGGSYEQYF.

V usage is TRBV7-2 and J usage is TRBJ2-1; 12 bases fit TRBD2. The V gene's germline CDR1 is SGHTA and CDR2 FQGNSA. The ends lost 3 bases at V and 6 bases at J; junction bases unmatched: 6. The CDR3 is made up of 16 amino acids. Written as DNA, the CDR3 is TGTGCCAGCAGCTTTACAGGGACTAGCGGGTCCAATGAGCAGTTCTTC. It yields the protein CASSFTGTSGSNEQFF.

This clone was picked up one time. This rearrangement joins TRBV6-5 to TRBJ2-7, with 9 bases identical to TRBD2. The J segment lost 6 bases and the V segment lost 6 bases, leaving 6 bases of the junction unmatched. Germline CDR1 and CDR2: MNHEY and SVGAGI. The CDR3 runs 13 residues. CDR3 sequence reads: CASRLRGGGEQYF. The DNA for the CDR3 is TGTGCCAGCAGACTGCGGGGGGGAGGCGAGCAGTACTTC.

The gene calls are TRBV5-4 and TRBJ2-1; no clear D gene. This CDR3 has 15 residues. The V gene's germline CDR1 is SGHNT and CDR2 YYREEE (reference sequence). The V end lost 2 bases, the J end lost 0 bases, and 9 bases lay between the germline ends. CDR3 protein: CASSFSRSSYNEQFF. The CDR3 region has the DNA TGTGCCAGCAGCTTTTCCCGGAGCTCCTACAATGAGCAGTTCTTC. The full variable domain, with the rest looked up from reference TRBV5-4 and TRBJ2-1, is ETGVTQSPTHLIKTRGQQVTLRCSSQSGHNTVSWYQQALGQGPQFIFQYYREEENGRGNFPPRFSGLQFPNYSSELNVNALELDDSALYLCASSFSRSSYNEQFFGPGTRLTVL.